The 20 T cell receptor beta chains reported below all come from one sample, sequenced in a study of cytomegalovirus exposure and HLA in healthy donors (dated 2017 in TCRdb). Libraries came from the immunoSEQ multiplex PCR assay. The multiplex PCR relied on a mix of 60 forward primers for TCR Vbeta segments and 13 reverse primers for TCR Jbeta segments. The table was pulled from immuneACCESS by TCRdb, which kept in-frame rearrangements only. Such tables lose some clones; where checked, under half of the loss comes from unresolved V genes, and the rest has no known cause. The sample table contains 90,000 to 150,000 clones; only one count was recorded for roughly three quarters of them. The ten largest account for roughly 15% of the sample. Specimen: PBMCs. The receptors shown here come from a man aged 45-65 years in good health and CMV-seropositive.

V usage is TRBV27 and J usage is TRBJ2-1; TRBD2 matches at 10 bases. This CDR3 is built from 17 residues. Losses at the gene ends were 4 bases for V and 6 bases for J; bases not matched to a gene: 12. Germline V lookup: CDR1 MNHEY, CDR2 SMNVEV (reference sequence). CDR3 sequence: CASSSHPSSGSTNEQFF. DNA of the CDR3: TGTGCCAGCAGTTCCCACCCGTCTAGCGGGAGTACCAATGAGCAGTTCTTC.

The chain combines TRBV27 with TRBJ2-1, with D possibly TRBD1 on 6 matching bases. Trimming removed 2 bases at V and 8 bases at J, with 19 bases between. Germline V gene sequence: CDR1 MNHEY, CDR2 SMNVEV (reference sequence). CDR3 length: 16 residues. The CDR3 coding sequence is TGTGCCAGCAGTTTAAGGGGAACAGGGTCGGAGGATGAGCAGTTCTTC. Protein: CASSLRGTGSEDEQFF.

This sequence joins TRBV4-3 and TRBJ2-5; 10 nucleotides agree with TRBD2. The CDR3 loop spans 16 amino acids. After removal of 1 base from V and 3 bases from J, the junction contained 5 bases not matched to a gene. Germline assignment: CDR1 LGHNA and CDR2 YSLEER. The CDR3 sequence: CASSQGSGGAKETQYF. The CDR3 region has the DNA TGCGCCAGCAGCCAAGGGAGCGGGGGGGCAAAAGAGACCCAGTACTTC.

This rearrangement joins TRBV6-1 to TRBJ2-5, with 8 bases identical to TRBD1. The end of the DNA is better explained by TRBJ2-7, so the J call may be wrong. The CDR3 totals 15 residues. The V gene's germline CDR1 is MNHNS and CDR2 SASEGT. For the CDR3, the DNA is TGTGCCAGCAGTGCCCTGACAGGGGAAAGTCACGAGCAGTACTTC. Translation: CASSALTGESHEQYF.

The chain carries TRBV5-1 and TRBJ2-4; a weak D match, TRBD1 (6 bases). V lost 4 bases and J lost 8, with 16 bases in between. The CDR3 runs to 14 residues. Germline V gene data show CDR1 as SGHRS and CDR2 as YFSETQ. This CDR3 reads CASSAQGAEDIQYF. CDR3 nucleotides: TGCGCCAGCAGCGCACAGGGCGCGGAGGACATTCAGTACTTC.

This chain links TRBV11-3 with TRBJ2-1; 8 nucleotides align to TRBD2. This CDR3 comprises 15 residues. The V gene end was trimmed by 0 bases and the J gene end by 8 bases; junction bases not matched to a gene: 6. Looked up from germline, CDR1 is SGHNT and CDR2 is YENEEA. CDR3 sequence reads: CASSLDQSGSDEQFF. CDR3 DNA sequence: TGTGCCAGCAGCTTAGATCAAAGCGGGAGCGATGAGCAGTTCTTC.

As concerns this clone: An end of the junction differs from the germline gene, which may be a read error. The chain links TRBV25-1 to TRBJ2-2; 7 bases line up with TRBD2. CDR3 length equals 16 residues. Germline-derived CDR1 and CDR2 are MGHDK and SYGVNS. CDR3 bases: TGTGCCAGCTCAATCGTGGCGGGAGCGAAGACCGGGGAGCTGTTTTTT. This encodes CASSIVAGAKTGELFF.

This chain links TRBV19 with TRBJ1-5, with 8 bases lining up with TRBD1. Trimming removed 8 bases from V and 1 base from J; junction bases left unmatched: 7. CDR1 LNHDA and CDR2 SQIVND come from the germline V gene (reference sequence). The length of the CDR3 is 15 residues. CDR3 bases: TGTGCCAGTGGAAATCGGGACAGGAGCAATCAGCCCCAGCATTTT. Translated, it gives CASGNRDRSNQPQHF.

The chain has TRBV28 and TRBJ2-1; the match to TRBD1 covers 7 bases. Trimming cost V 7 bases and J 4 bases; bases outside gene matches: 4. CDR1 is MDHEN and CDR2 is SYDVKM in the germline V gene. The CDR3 extends over 13 amino acids. CDR3 DNA sequence: TGTGCCAGCATCCAGGACAGGTACAATGAGCAGTTCTTC. Protein: CASIQDRYNEQFF.

V gene TRBV5-6 combines with J gene TRBJ2-1; 7 bases line up with TRBD2. Per the germline V gene, CDR1 is SGHDT and CDR2 is YYEEEE. J lost 4 bases, V lost 1 base, and 2 bases had no gene match. This CDR3 contains 14 residues. This CDR3 is CASSLQLAYNEQFF. The CDR3 region has the DNA TGTGCCAGCAGCTTGCAACTAGCGTACAATGAGCAGTTCTTC. The variable domain in full, with the rest retrieved from reference TRBV5-6 and TRBJ2-1, is DAGVTQSPTHLIKTRGQQVTLRCSPKSGHDTVSWYQQALGQGPQFIFQYYEEEERQRGNFPDRFSGHQFPNYSSELNVNALLLGDSALYLCASSLQLAYNEQFFGPGTRLTVL.

This chain links TRBV29-1 with TRBJ2-5; D is undetermined. This CDR3 has 12 amino acids. CDR1 is SQVTM and CDR2 is ANQGSEA in the germline V gene. Trimming took 3 bases from V and 5 from J, leaving 10 bases between them. CDR3 DNA sequence: TGCAGCGTTGACACGGGTGGGGAGACCCAGTACTTC. Residues: CSVDTGGETQYF.

The chain uses TRBV9 and TRBJ1-6, with unresolved D. The germline CDR1 and CDR2 sequences are SGDLS and YYNGEE. Trimming took off 2 bases at V and 7 bases at J, with 16 bases between the two ends. CDR3 size: 16 residues. CDR3 DNA: TGTGCCAGCAGCGTTGAGGCCCGGGCGGGGAATTCACCCCTCCACTTT. This sequence encodes CASSVEARAGNSPLHF.

Only one count was recorded for this clone. The chain is built from TRBV6-1 and TRBJ2-1, with D maybe TRBD2 (5 bases). This CDR3 region has 15 residues. V was shortened by 8 bases and J by 0 bases, with 14 bases between the two germline ends. Germline V gene lookup returns CDR1 MNHNS and CDR2 SASEGT. The DNA for the CDR3 is TGTGCCAGCTCCCCCCAGCGGAGCTCCTACAATGAGCAGTTCTTC. Its translation: CASSPQRSSYNEQFF.

V usage is TRBV10-2 and J usage is TRBJ1-1; 8 bases line up with TRBD1. V lost 5 bases, J lost 5 bases, and 4 bases stayed unmatched. Germline loops: CDR1 WSHSY, CDR2 SAAADI. The CDR3 contains 13 residues. The CDR3 nucleotides read TGCGCCAGCAGTCCAGGGGGCCCAACTGAAGCTTTCTTT. This translates into CASSPGGPTEAFF.

This rearrangement joins TRBV11-2 to TRBJ2-5, with TRBD2 matching over 7 bases. Germline V gives CDR1 SGHAT, CDR2 FQNNGV. V trimming: 0 bases; J trimming: 4 bases; junction bases outside the gene matches: 8. This CDR3 comprises 16 residues. CDR3 region: CASSLDRGEGSETQYF. The CDR3 nucleotides read TGTGCCAGCAGCTTAGATCGAGGGGAGGGGTCAGAGACCCAGTACTTC.

The chain is built from TRBV11-2 and TRBJ2-7, with TRBD1 as a possible D gene (6 bases). V was clipped by 6 bases and J by 2 bases, with 17 bases between them. CDR1 is SGHAT and CDR2 is FQNNGV in the germline V gene. CDR3 size: 15 residues. The CDR3 nucleotides are TGTGCCAGCAGGCAACCCGGGACACAGACCTACGAGCAGTACTTC. As protein: CASRQPGTQTYEQYF.

This chain connects TRBV14 to TRBJ2-1; TRBD2 agrees at 9 bases. CDR3 length equals 17 residues. CDR1 is SGHDN, CDR2 FVKESK, per germline. Unmatched junction bases numbered 7, after V lost 0 bases and J lost 4 bases. CDR3 protein: CASSQDLGLAGYNEQFF. DNA for the CDR3: TGTGCCAGCAGCCAAGATCTCGGGCTAGCGGGATACAATGAGCAGTTCTTC. Based on the CDR3 plus reference TRBV14 and TRBJ2-1, the full variable domain is EAGVTQFPSHSVIEKGQTVTLRCDPISGHDNLYWYRRVMGKEIKFLLHFVKESKQDESGMPNNRFLAERTGGTYSTLKVQPAELEDSGVYFCASSQDLGLAGYNEQFFGPGTRLTVL.

The rearrangement links TRBV28 to TRBJ2-5, with 8 bases aligning to TRBD1. The J call may be in error: the DNA end matches TRBJ2-7 better. Germline CDR1 MDHEN, CDR2 SYDVKM. The CDR3 is made up of 15 amino acids. The CDR3 sequence: CASSPGGQGSYEQYF. In nucleotides, the CDR3 is TGTGCCAGCAGTCCAGGCGGACAGGGCTCCTACGAGCAGTACTTC.

The CDR3 DNA follows: TGTGCCAGCATCCGGGGACTCGGCACAGATACGCAGTATTTT. This encodes CASIRGLGTDTQYF. The chain is built from TRBV6-6 and TRBJ2-3; TRBD2 might be the D (6 bases). V dropped 7 bases and J dropped 1 base, with 12 bases sitting between them. Germline CDR1 is MNHNY and CDR2 is SVGAGI (reference sequence). This CDR3 is 14 amino acids long.

This clone was recorded a few times. The chain links TRBV11-3 to TRBJ2-2, with D possibly TRBD1 on 6 matching bases. The CDR3 extends over 14 amino acids. The V end was cut by 4 bases, the J end by 1 base, with 7 bases between. Looked up from germline, CDR1 is SGHNT and CDR2 is YENEEA. The CDR3 sequence is CASSWGQNTGELFF. The CDR3 region has the DNA TGTGCCAGCAGCTGGGGACAGAACACCGGGGAGCTGTTTTTT.